One sample yielded the 4 T cell receptor beta chains listed below, sequenced in a study of control samples from healthy donors and cancer patients (dated by TCRdb to 2019 to 2021). The protocol used for the library was the immunoSEQ multiplex PCR assay. This immuneACCESS table, as held by TCRdb, lists in-frame sequences with V and J called but not all clones. Of the missing ones, under half trace to an unresolved V gene in checked studies; the others have no known cause. The sample table shows roughly 150,000 clones, and roughly 88% are seen once. The ten biggest clones cover 1.5% to 2% of the sample. Material: blood. Receptors originate from a man between 18 and 29 years old in good health.

The chain carries TRBV10-3 and TRBJ2-2; TRBD1 aligns across 7 bases. The CDR3 has 15 residues. Germline V gene lookup returns CDR1 ENHRY and CDR2 SYGVKD. The junction had 4 bases not matched to a gene; V was cut back by 6 bases and J by 0 bases. CDR3 in amino acids: CAISITGANTGELFF. CDR3 in DNA: TGTGCCATCAGCATCACAGGGGCGAACACCGGGGAGCTGTTTTTT.

This chain links TRBV12-3 or TRBV12-4 with TRBJ1-6, with D perhaps matching TRBD1 (5 bases). This CDR3 is built from 13 residues. V lost 1 base and J lost 8, with 6 bases in between. The CDR3 region is CASSLVQDSPLHF. The CDR3 bases are TGTGCCAGCAGTTTAGTACAGGATTCACCCCTCCACTTT.

The V and J genes are TRBV5-4 and TRBJ1-3, with a weak D call TRBD1 (5 bases). CDR1 is SGHNT, CDR2 YYREEE, per germline (reference sequence). V gave up 2 bases and J gave up 1 base, with 16 bases separating them. This CDR3 has 17 amino acids. The DNA for the CDR3 is TGTGCCAGCAGCTTTAATACGGACAAGAATTCTGGAAACACCATATATTTT. Its protein product is CASSFNTDKNSGNTIYF.

This clone was found once. V is TRBV2 and J is TRBJ2-3; D is perhaps TRBD1 (6 bases). CDR3 length: 13 residues. Germline V CDR1 and CDR2: SNHLY, FYNNEI. V was trimmed by 7 bases and J by 2 bases, leaving 10 bases between them. The CDR3 nucleotides are TGTGCCAGCAAGGGGGTGGCCACAGATACGCAGTATTTT. Its translation is CASKGVATDTQYF.